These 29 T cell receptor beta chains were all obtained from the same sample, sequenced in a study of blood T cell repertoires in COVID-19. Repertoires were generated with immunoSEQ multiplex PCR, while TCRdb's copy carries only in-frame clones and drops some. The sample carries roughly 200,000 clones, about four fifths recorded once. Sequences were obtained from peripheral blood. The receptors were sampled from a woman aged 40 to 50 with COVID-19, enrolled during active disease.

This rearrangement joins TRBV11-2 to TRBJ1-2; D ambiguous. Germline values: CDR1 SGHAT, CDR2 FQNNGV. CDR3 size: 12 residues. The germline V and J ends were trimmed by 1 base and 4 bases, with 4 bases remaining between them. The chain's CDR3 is CASSLGLYGYTF. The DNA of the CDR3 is TGTGCCAGCAGCTTAGGGCTCTATGGCTACACCTTC.

The DNA of the CDR3 is TGTGCCAGCAGCTACCCGGGACAGGGACGCACAGATACGCAGTATTTT. As protein: CASSYPGQGRTDTQYF. The chain links TRBV7-2 to TRBJ2-3; TRBD1 matches at 9 bases. The CDR3 has 16 amino acids. Germline assignment: CDR1 SGHTA and CDR2 FQGNSA. Losses at the gene ends were 4 bases for V and 1 base for J; bases not matched to a gene: 6.

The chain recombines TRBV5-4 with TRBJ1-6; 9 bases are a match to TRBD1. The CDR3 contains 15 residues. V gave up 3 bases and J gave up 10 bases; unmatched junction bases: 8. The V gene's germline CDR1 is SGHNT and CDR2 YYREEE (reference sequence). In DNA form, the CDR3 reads TGTGCCAGCAGCTACCCGGGACAGGGTGGATCACCCCTCCACTTT. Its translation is CASSYPGQGGSPLHF.

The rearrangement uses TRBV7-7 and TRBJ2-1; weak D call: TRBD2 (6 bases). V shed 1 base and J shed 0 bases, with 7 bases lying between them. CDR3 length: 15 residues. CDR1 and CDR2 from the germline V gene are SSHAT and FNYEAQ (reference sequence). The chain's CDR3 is CASSLGGNSYNEQFF. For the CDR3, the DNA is TGTGCCAGCAGCTTAGGCGGGAACTCCTACAATGAGCAGTTCTTC.

As DNA, the CDR3 is TGCGCCAGCAGTGATATATGGGAGGACACAGATACGCAGTATTTT. Protein: CASSDIWEDTDTQYF. This chain uses TRBV10-1 with TRBJ2-3; tentative D call: TRBD2 (6 bases). This CDR3 has 15 residues. Deletions cut 3 bases from V and 2 bases from J, with 12 bases between. Germline CDR1 and CDR2: WNHNN and SYGVQD (reference sequence).

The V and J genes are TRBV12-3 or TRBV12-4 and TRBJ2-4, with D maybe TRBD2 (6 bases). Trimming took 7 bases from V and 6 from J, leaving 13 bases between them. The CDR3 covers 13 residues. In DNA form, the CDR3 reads TGTGCCAGCACAAAGCGGGCAAGAAACATTCAGTACTTC. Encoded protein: CASTKRARNIQYF.

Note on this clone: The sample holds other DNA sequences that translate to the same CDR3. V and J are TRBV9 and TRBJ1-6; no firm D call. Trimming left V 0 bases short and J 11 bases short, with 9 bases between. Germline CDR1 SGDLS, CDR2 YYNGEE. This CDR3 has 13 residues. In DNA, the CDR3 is TGTGCCAGCAGCGTAGGAGGAGGGACACCCCTCCACTTT. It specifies CASSVGGGTPLHF.

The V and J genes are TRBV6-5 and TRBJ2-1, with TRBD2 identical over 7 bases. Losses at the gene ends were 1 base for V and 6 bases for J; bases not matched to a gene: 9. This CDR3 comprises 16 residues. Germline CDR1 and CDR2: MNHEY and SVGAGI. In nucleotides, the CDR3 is TGTGCCAGCAGTTACTGGGTAGCGGGTGGAATCAATGAGCAGTTCTTC. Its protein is CASSYWVAGGINEQFF.

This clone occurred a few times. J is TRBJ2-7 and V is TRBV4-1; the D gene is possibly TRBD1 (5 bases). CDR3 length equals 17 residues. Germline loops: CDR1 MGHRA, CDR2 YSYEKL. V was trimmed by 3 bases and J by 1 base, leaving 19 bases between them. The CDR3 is CASSHEHGGHRSYEQYF. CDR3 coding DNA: TGCGCCAGCAGCCACGAACACGGCGGACATCGTTCCTACGAGCAGTACTTC.

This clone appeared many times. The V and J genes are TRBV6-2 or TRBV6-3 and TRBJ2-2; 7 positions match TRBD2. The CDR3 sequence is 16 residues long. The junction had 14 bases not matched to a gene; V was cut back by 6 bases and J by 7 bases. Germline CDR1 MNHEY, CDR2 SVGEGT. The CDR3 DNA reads TGTGCCAGCAGCCCCTCGGGACTATTATCGGGCGGGGAGCTGTTTTTT. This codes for CASSPSGLLSGGELFF.

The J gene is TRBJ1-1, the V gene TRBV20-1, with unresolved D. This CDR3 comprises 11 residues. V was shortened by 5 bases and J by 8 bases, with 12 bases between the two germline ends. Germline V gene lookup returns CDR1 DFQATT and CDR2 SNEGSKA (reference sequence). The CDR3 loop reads CSAPSLPEAFF. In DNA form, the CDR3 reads TGCAGTGCTCCGAGCCTACCAGAAGCTTTCTTT.

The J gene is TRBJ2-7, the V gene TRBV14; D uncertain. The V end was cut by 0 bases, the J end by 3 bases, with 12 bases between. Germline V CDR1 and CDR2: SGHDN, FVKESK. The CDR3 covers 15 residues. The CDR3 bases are TGTGCCAGCAGCCAAGATTCGGTCTCCTACTACGAGCAGTACTTC. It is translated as CASSQDSVSYYEQYF.

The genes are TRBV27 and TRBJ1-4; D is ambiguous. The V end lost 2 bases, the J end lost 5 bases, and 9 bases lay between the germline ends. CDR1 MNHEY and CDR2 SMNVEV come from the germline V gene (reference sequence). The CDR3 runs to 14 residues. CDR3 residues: CASSLQGRNEKLFF. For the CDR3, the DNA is TGTGCCAGCAGTTTACAAGGGAGGAATGAAAAACTGTTTTTT.

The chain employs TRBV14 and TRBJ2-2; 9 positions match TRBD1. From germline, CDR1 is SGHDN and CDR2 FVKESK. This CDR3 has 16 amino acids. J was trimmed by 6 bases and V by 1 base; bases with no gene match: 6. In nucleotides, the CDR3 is TGTGCCAGCAGCCAAGGAGACAGGGGGATCGCCGGGGAGCTGTTTTTT. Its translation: CASSQGDRGIAGELFF.

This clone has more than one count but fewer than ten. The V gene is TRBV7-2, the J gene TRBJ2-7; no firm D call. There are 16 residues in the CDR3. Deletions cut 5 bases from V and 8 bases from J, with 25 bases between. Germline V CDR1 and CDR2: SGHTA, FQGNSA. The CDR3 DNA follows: TGTGCCAGCAGCCCCTCGTCCCACCCTCCCTCTACGAAGCAGTACTTC. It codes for CASSPSSHPPSTKQYF. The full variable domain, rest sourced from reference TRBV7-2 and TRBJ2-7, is GAGVSQSPSNKVTEKGKDVELRCDPISGHTALYWYRQSLGQGLEFLIYFQGNSAPDKSGLPSDRFSAERTGGSVSTLTIQRTQQEDSAVYLCASSPSSHPPSTKQYFGPGTRLTVT.

The CDR3, as DNA: TGCAGCGTTCGCACGGGTTCCTTGAACACTGAAGCTTTCTTT. This translates into CSVRTGSLNTEAFF. J is TRBJ1-1 and V is TRBV29-1; D not certain. Trimming cost V 5 bases and J 0 bases, with 13 bases left between them. CDR3 length: 14 residues. Germline values: CDR1 SQVTM, CDR2 ANQGSEA. Full variable domain (rest looked up from reference TRBV29-1 and TRBJ1-1): SAVISQKPSRDICQRGTSLTIQCQVDSQVTMMFWYRQQPGQSLTLIATANQGSEATYESGFVIDKFPISRPNLTFSTLTVSNMSPEDSSIYLCSVRTGSLNTEAFFGQGTRLTVV.

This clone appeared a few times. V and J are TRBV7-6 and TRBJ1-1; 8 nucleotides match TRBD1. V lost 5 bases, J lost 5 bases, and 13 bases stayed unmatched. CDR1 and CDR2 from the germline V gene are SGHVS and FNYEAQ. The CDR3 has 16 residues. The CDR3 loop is CASSRATGEERTEAFF. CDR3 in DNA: TGTGCCAGCAGCAGAGCGACAGGGGAAGAGAGGACTGAAGCTTTCTTT.

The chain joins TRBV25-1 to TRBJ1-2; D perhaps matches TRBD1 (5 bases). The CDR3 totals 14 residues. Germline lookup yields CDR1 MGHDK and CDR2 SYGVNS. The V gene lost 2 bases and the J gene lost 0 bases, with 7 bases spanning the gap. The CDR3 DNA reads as TGTGCCAGCAGTGAAACAGGTCCTAACTATGGCTACACCTTC. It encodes CASSETGPNYGYTF.

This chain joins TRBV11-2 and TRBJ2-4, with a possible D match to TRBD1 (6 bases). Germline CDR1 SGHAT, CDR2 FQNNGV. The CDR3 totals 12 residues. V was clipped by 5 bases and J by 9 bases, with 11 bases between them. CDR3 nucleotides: TGTGCCAGCAGCCGACAAGGGGGCATTCAGTACTTC. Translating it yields CASSRQGGIQYF. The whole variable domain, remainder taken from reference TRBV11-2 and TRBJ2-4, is EAGVAQSPRYKIIEKRQSVAFWCNPISGHATLYWYQQILGQGPKLLIQFQNNGVVDDSQLPKDRFSAERLKGVDSTLKIQPAKLEDSAVYLCASSRQGGIQYFGAGTRLSVL.

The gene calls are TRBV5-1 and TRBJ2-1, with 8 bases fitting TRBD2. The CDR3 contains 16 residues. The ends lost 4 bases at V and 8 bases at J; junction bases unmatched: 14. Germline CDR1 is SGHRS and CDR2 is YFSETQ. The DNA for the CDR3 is TGCGCCAGCAGCGTGGCTCGGGGGGGTCGTAGCGATGAGCAGTTCTTC. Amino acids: CASSVARGGRSDEQFF.

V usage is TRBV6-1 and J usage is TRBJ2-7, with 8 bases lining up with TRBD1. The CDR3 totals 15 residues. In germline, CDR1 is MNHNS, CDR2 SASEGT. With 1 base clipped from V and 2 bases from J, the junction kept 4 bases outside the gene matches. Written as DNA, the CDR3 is TGTGCCAGCAGTGAAGGGACAGGGAGTACCTACGAGCAGTACTTC. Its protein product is CASSEGTGSTYEQYF.

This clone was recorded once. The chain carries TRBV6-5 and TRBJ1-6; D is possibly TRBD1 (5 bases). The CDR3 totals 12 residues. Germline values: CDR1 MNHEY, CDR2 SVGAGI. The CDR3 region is CAAGLNNSPLHF. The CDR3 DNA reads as TGTGCGGCGGGACTTAATAATTCACCCCTCCACTTT.

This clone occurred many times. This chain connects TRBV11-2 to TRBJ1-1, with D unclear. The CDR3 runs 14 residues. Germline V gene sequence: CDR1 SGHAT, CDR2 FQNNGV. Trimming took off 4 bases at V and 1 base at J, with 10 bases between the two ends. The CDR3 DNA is TGTGCCAGCAGCTCAACACCGAAGAACACTGAAGCTTTCTTT. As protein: CASSSTPKNTEAFF.

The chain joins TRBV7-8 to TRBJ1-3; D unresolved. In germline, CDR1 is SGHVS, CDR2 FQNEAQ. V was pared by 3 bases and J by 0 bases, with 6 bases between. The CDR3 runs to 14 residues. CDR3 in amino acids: CASSFQNSGNTIYF. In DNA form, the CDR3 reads TGTGCCAGCAGCTTTCAGAACTCTGGAAACACCATATATTTT. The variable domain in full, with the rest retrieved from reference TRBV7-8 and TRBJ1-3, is GAGVSQSPRYKVAKRGQDVALRCDPISGHVSLFWYQQALGQGPEFLTYFQNEAQLDKSGLPSDRFFAERPEGSVSTLKIQRTQQEDSAVYLCASSFQNSGNTIYFGEGSWLTVV.

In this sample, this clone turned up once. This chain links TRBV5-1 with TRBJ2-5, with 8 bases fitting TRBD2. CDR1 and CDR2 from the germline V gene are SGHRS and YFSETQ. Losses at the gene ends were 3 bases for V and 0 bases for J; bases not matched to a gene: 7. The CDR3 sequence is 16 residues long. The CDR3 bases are TGCGCCAGCAGCTCAAGCGGGGGCTTGTACCAAGAGACCCAGTACTTC. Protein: CASSSSGGLYQETQYF.

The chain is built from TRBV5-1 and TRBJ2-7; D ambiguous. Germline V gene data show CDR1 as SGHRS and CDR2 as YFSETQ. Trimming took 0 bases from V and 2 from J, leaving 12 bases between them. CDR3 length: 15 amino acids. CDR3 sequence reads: CASSLGSASTYEQYF. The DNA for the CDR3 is TGCGCCAGCAGCTTGGGGAGTGCTTCTACCTACGAGCAGTACTTC.

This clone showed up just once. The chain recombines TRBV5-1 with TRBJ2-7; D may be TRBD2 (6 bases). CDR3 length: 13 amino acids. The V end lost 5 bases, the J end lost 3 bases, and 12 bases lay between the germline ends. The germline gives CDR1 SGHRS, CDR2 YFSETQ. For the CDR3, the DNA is TGCGCCAGCAGGGATGGGACTTTCTACGAGCAGTACTTC. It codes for CASRDGTFYEQYF.

This chain's CDR3 is CAWSPIDRNTEAFF. In DNA form, the CDR3 reads TGTGCCTGGAGCCCTATAGACAGGAACACTGAAGCTTTCTTT. This sequence joins TRBV30 and TRBJ1-1; possible D gene TRBD1, 5 bases. Looked up from germline, CDR1 is GTSNPN and CDR2 is SVGIG (reference sequence). Deletions cut 3 bases from V and 1 base from J, with 12 bases between. This CDR3 has 14 residues.

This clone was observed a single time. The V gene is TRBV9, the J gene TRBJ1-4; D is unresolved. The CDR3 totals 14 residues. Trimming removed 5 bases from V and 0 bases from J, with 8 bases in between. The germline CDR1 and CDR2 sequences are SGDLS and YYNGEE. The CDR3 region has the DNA TGTGCCAGCAGTGCTATTTCAACTAATGAAAAACTGTTTTTT. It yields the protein CASSAISTNEKLFF. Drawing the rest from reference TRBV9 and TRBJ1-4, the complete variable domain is DSGVTQTPKHLITATGQRVTLRCSPRSGDLSVYWYQQSLDQGLQFLIQYYNGEERAKGNILERFSAQQFPDLHSELNLSSLELGDSALYFCASSAISTNEKLFFGSGTQLSVL.